This T cell receptor beta chain emerged from a study of blood T cell repertoires in COVID-19. Study details: Acute-phase and convalescent COVID-19 samples originated in the United States, Italy and Spain.

Assay used: immunoSEQ multiplex PCR; TCRdb lists only in-frame clones, some missing. Here the sample spans roughly 38,000 clones, roughly 86% being singletons. The V segment lost 5 bases and the J segment 0 bases; nucleotides outside the gene matches: 7. Germline lookup yields CDR1 SGHTA and CDR2 FQGTGA. CDR3 size: 17 residues. The chain employs TRBV7-3 and TRBJ2-3, with 11 bases matching TRBD2. Sequencing was performed on peripheral blood. This TCR came from a man aged 50-60 years in a cohort sampled during active COVID-19. The CDR3 loop reads CASSQRTSGSSTDTQYF. CDR3 bases: TGTGCCAGCAGCCAACGGACTAGCGGGTCTAGCACAGATACGCAGTATTTT.